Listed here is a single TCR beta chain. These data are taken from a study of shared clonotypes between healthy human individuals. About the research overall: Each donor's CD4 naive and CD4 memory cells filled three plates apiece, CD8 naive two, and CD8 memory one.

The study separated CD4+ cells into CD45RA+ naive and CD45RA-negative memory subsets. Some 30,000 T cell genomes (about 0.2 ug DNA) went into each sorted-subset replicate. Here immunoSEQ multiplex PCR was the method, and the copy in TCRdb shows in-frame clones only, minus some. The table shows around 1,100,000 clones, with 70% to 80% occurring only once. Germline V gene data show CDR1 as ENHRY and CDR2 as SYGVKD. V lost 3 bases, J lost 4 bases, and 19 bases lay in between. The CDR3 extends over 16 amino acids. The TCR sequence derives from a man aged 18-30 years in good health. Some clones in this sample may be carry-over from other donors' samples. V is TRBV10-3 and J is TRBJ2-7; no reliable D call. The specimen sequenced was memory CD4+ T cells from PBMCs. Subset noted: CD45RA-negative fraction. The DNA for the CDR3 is TGTGCCATCAGTGATAATACCCGGGTAAGGTCTTACGAGCAGTACTTC. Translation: CAISDNTRVRSYEQYF.